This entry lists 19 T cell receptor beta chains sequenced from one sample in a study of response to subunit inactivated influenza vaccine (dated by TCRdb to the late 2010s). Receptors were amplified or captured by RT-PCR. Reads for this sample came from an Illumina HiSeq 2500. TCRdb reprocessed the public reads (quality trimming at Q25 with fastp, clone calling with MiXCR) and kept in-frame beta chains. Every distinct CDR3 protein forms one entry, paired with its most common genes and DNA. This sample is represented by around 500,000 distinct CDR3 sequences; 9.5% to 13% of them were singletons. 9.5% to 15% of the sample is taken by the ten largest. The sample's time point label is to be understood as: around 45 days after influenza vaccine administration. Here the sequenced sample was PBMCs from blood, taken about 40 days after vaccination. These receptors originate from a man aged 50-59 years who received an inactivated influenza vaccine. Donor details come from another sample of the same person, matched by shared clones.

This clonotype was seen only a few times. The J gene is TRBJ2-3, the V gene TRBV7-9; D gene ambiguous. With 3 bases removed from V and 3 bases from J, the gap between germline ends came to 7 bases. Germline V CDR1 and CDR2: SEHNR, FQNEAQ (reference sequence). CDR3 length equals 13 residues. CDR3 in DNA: TGTGCCAGCAGCTTTCTCACTACAGATACGCAGTATTTT. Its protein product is CASSFLTTDTQYF.

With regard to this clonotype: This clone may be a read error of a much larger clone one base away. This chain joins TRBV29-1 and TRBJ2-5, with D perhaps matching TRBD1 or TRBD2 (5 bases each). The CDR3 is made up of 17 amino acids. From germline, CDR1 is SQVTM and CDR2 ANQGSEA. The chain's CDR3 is CSVKDLGARLAQETQYF. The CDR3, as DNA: TGCAGCGTTAAAGATCTTGGGGCAAGGCTAGCCCAAGAGACCCAGTACTTC.

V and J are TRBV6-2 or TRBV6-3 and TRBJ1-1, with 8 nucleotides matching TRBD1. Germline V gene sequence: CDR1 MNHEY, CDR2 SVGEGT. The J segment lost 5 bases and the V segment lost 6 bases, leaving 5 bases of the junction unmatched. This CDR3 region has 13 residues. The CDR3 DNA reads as TGTGCCAGCAGACCAGGGGGCGAAACTGAAGCTTTCTTT. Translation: CASRPGGETEAFF.

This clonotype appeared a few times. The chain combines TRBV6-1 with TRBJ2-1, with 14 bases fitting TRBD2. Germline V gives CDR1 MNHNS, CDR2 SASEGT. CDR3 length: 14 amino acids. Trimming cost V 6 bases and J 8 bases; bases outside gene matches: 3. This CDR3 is CASRGLAGAHEQFF. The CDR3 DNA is TGTGCCAGCAGGGGACTAGCGGGAGCCCATGAGCAGTTCTTC.

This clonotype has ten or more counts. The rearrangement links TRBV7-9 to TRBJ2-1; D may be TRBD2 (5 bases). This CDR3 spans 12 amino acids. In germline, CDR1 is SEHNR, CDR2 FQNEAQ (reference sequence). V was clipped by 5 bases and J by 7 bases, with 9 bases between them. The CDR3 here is CASSQDWNEQFF. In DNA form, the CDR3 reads TGTGCCAGCAGCCAGGACTGGAATGAGCAGTTCTTC.

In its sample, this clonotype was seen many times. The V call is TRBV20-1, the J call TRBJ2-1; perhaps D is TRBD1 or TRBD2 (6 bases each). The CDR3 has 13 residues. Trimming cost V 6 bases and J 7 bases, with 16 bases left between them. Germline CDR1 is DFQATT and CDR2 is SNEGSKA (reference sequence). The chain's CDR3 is CSAYSLGGNEQFF. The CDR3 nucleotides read TGCAGTGCCTACTCACTAGGGGGGAATGAGCAGTTCTTC.

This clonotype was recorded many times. The DNA for the CDR3 is TGTGCCAGCAGCCTTGGACAGGGCTCCTATAATTCACCCCTCCACTTT. This encodes CASSLGQGSYNSPLHF. The rearrangement uses TRBV7-9 and TRBJ1-6; 8 nucleotides line up with TRBD1. CDR1 and CDR2 (germline): SEHNR, FQNEAQ (reference sequence). V shed 5 bases, J shed 0 bases, and the junction held 3 bases outside the gene matches. The CDR3 loop spans 16 amino acids.

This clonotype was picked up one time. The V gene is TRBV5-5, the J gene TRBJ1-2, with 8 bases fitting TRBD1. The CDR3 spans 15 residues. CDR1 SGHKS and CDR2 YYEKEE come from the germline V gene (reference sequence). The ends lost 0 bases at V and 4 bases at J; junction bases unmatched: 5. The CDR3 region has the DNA TGTGCCAGCAGCTTGGTGGCAGGGGGCAGCTATGGCTACACCTTC. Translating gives CASSLVAGGSYGYTF.

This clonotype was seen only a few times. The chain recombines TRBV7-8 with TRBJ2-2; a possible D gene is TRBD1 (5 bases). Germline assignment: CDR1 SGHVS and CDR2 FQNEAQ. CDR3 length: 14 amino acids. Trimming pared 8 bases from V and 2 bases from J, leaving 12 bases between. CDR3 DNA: TGTGCCAGCCGGAAGGGGATAAACACCGGGGAGCTGTTTTTT. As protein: CASRKGINTGELFF.

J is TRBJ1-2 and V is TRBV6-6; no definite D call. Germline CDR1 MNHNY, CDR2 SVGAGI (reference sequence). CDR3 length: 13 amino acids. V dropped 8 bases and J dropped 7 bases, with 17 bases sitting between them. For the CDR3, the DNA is TGTGCCAGCTCTCCGGGGATGTTCTTTGGCTACACCTTC. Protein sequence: CASSPGMFFGYTF.

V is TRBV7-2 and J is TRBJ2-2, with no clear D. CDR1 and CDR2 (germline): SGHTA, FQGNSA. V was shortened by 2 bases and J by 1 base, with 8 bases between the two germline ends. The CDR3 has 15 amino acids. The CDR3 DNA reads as TGTGCCAGCAGCTTAAGGTCTTTGAACACCGGGGAGCTGTTTTTT. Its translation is CASSLRSLNTGELFF.

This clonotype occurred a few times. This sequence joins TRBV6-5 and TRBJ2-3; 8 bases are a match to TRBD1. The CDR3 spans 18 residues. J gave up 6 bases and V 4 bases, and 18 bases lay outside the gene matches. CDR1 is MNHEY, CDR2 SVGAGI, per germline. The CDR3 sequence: CASSSNGWDRPEKDTQYF. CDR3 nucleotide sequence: TGTGCCAGCAGTTCAAATGGTTGGGACAGGCCTGAGAAGGATACGCAGTATTTT.

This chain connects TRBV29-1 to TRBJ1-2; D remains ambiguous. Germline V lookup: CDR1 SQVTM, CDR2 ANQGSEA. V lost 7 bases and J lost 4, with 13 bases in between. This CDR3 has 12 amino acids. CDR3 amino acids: CSAMLGFYGYTF. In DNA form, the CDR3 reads TGCAGCGCAATGCTCGGATTCTATGGCTACACCTTC. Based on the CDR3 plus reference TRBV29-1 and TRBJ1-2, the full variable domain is SAVISQKPSRDICQRGTSLTIQCQVDSQVTMMFWYRQQPGQSLTLIATANQGSEATYESGFVIDKFPISRPNLTFSTLTVSNMSPEDSSIYLCSAMLGFYGYTFGSGTRLTVV.

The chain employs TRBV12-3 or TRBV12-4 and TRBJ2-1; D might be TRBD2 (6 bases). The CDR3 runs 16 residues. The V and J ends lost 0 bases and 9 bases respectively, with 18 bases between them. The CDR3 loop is CASSLALGGPIFEQFF. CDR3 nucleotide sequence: TGTGCCAGCAGTTTAGCGCTGGGGGGACCCATTTTTGAGCAGTTCTTC.

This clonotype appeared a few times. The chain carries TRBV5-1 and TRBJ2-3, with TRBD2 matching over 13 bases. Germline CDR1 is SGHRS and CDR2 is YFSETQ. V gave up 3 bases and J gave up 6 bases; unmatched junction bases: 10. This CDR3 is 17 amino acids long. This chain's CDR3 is CASSSGLAGASYDTQYF. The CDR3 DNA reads TGCGCCAGCAGCTCCGGACTAGCGGGGGCGTCATACGATACGCAGTATTTT. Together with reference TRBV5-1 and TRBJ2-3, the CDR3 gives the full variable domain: KAGVTQTPRYLIKTRGQQVTLSCSPISGHRSVSWYQQTPGQGLQFLFEYFSETQRNKGNFPGRFSGRQFSNSRSEMNVSTLELGDSALYLCASSSGLAGASYDTQYFGPGTRLTVL.

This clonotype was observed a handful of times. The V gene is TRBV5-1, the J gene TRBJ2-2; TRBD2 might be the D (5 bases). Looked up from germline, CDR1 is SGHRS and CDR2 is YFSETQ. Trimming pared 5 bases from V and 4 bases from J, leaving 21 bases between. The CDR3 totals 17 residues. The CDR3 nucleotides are TGCGCCAGCAGAGGGAGTTTCGGGCCCCCAAGCACCGGGGAGCTGTTTTTT. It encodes CASRGSFGPPSTGELFF.

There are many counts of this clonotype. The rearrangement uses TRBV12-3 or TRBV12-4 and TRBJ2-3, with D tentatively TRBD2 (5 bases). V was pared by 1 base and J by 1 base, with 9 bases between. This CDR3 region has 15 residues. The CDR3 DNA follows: TGTGCCAGCAGTTTAGGAGGGCTTGGCACAGATACGCAGTATTTT. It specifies CASSLGGLGTDTQYF.

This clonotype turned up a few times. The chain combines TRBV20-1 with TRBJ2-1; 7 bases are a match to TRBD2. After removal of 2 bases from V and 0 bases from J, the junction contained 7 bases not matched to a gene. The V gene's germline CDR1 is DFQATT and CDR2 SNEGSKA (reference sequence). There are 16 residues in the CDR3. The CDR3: CSARTSTSSSYNEQFF. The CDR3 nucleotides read TGCAGTGCTAGAACCTCGACTAGCAGCTCCTACAATGAGCAGTTCTTC.

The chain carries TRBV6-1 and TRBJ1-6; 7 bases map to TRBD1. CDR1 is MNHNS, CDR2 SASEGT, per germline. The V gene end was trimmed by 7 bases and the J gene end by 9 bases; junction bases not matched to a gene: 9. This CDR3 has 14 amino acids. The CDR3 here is CASTTGTVSSPLHF. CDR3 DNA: TGTGCCAGCACGACCGGGACAGTGAGTTCACCCCTCCACTTT.